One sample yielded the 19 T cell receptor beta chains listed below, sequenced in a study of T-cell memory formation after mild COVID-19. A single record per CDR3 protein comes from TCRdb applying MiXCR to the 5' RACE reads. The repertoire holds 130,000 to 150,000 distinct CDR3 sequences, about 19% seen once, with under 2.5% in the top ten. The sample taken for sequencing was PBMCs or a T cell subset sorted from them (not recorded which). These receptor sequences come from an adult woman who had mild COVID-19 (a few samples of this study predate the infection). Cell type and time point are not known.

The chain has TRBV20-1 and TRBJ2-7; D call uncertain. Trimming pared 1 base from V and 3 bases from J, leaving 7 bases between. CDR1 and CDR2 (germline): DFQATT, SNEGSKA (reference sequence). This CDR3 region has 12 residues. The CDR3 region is CSARVLGYEQYF. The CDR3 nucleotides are TGCAGTGCTAGAGTTCTCGGCTACGAGCAGTACTTC.

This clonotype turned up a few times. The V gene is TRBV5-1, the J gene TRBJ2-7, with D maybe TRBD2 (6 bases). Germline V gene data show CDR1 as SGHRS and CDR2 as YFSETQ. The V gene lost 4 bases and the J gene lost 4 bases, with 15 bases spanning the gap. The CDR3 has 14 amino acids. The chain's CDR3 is CASSVAGRRYEQYF. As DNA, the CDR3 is TGCGCCAGCAGCGTCGCCGGGAGAAGATACGAGCAGTACTTC.

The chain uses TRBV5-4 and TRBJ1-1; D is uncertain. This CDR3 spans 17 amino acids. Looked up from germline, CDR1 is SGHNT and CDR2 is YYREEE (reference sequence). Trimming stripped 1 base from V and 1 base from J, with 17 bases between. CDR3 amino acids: CASSLRISVSGNTEAFF. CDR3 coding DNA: TGTGCCAGCAGCTTGAGAATCAGCGTCAGTGGGAACACTGAAGCTTTCTTT.

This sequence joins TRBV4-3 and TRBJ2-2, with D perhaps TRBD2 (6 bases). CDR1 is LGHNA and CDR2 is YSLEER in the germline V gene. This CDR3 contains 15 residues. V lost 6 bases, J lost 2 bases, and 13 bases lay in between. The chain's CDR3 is CASSRLASNTGELFF. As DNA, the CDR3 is TGCGCCAGCAGTCGGCTAGCGTCTAACACCGGGGAGCTGTTTTTT.

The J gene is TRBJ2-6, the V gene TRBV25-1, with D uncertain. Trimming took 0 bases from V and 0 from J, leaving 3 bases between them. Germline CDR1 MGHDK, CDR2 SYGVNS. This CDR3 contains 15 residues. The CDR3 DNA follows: TGTGCCAGCAGTGAATATGGCTCTGGGGCCAACGTCCTGACTTTC. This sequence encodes CASSEYGSGANVLTF.

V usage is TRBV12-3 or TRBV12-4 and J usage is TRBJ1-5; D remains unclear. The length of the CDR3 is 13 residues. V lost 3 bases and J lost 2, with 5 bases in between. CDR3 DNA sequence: TGTGCCAGCAGTTTGTTAGGCAATCAGCCCCAGCATTTT. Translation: CASSLLGNQPQHF.

The CDR3 region has the DNA TGCGCCAGCAGCTTGGGGGGTAGCGAAGGGACCCAGTACTTC. Protein product: CASSLGGSEGTQYF. J is TRBJ2-5 and V is TRBV5-1, with D perhaps matching TRBD2 (5 bases). Per the germline V gene, CDR1 is SGHRS and CDR2 is YFSETQ. The CDR3 contains 14 residues. The ends were cut back, 0 bases at V and 7 bases at J, with 13 bases in the middle.

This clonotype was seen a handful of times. The DNA of the CDR3 is TGTGCCAGCAGTTACCCCCGAGGCAGGGGGACCCCCCTCTACGAGCAGTACTTC. Translated, it gives CASSYPRGRGTPLYEQYF. The rearrangement links TRBV6-2 or TRBV6-3 to TRBJ2-7, with 7 bases that match TRBD1. The CDR3 is 18 amino acids. Germline assignment: CDR1 MNHEY and CDR2 SVGEGT. V shed 2 bases and J 3 bases; nucleotides not matched to a gene: 16.

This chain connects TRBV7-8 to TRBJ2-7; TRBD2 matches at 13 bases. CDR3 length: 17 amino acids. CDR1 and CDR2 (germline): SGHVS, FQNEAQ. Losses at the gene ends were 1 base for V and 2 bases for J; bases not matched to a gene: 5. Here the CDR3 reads CASSLGTSGGLTYEQYF. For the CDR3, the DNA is TGTGCCAGCAGCTTAGGGACTAGCGGGGGCCTTACCTACGAGCAGTACTTC.

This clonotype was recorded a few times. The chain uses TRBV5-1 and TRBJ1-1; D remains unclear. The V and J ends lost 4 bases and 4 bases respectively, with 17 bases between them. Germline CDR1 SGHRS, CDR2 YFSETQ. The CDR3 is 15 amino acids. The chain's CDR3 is CASSLERAGSTEAFF. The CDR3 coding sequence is TGCGCCAGCAGCCTGGAAAGGGCCGGGAGCACTGAAGCTTTCTTT.

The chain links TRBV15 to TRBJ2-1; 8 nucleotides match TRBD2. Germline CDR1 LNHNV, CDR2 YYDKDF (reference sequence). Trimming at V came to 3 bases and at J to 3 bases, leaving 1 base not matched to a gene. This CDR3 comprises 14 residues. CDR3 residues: CATSRLAGYNEQFF. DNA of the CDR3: TGTGCCACCAGCAGGCTAGCGGGCTACAATGAGCAGTTCTTC.

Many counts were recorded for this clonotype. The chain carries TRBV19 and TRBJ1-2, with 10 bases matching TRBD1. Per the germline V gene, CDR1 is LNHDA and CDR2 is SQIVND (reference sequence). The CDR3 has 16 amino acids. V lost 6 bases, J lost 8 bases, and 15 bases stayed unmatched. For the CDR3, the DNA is TGTGCCAGTAGGTGGGACAGGGGCGGATCAATCGGGGGCTACACCTTC. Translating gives CASRWDRGGSIGGYTF.

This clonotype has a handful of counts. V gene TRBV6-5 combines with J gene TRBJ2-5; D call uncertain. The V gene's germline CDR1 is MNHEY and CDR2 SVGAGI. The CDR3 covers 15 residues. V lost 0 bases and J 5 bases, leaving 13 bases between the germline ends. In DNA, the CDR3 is TGTGCCAGCAGTTACTCGCGAGTAGCCCGGGAGACCCAGTACTTC. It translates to CASSYSRVARETQYF.

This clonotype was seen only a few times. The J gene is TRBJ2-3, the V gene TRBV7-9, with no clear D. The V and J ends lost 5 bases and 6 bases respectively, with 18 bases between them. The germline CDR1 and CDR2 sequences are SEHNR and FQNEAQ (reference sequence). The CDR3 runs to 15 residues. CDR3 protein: CASSPWETPTDTQYF. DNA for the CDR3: TGTGCCAGCAGCCCTTGGGAAACCCCAACCGATACGCAGTATTTT.

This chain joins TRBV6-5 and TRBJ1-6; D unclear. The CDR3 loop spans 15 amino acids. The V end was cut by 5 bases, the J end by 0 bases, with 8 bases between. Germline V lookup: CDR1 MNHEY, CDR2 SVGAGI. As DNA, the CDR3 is TGTGCCAGCAGTAGTCAGAGCTCCTATAATTCACCCCTCCACTTT. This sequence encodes CASSSQSSYNSPLHF.

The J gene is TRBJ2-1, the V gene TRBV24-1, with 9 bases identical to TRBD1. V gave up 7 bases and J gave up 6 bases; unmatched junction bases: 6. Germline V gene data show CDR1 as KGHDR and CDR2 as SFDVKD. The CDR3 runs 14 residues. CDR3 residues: CATSPTTGGNEQFF. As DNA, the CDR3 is TGTGCCACCAGCCCGACGACAGGGGGCAATGAGCAGTTCTTC.

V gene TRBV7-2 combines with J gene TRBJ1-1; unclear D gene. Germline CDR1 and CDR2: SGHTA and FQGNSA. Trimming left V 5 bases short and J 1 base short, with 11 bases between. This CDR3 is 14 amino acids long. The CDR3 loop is CASSRMRWNTEAFF. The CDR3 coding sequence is TGTGCCAGCAGCCGTATGCGGTGGAACACTGAAGCTTTCTTT.

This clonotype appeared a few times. CDR3 in DNA: TGTGCCAGCAGTTACTCAGGGAGAAGCAATCAGCCCCAGCATTTT. Its protein is CASSYSGRSNQPQHF. This chain connects TRBV6-5 to TRBJ1-5; D unresolved. The germline V and J ends were trimmed by 0 bases and 1 base, with 7 bases remaining between them. Looked up from germline, CDR1 is MNHEY and CDR2 is SVGAGI. This CDR3 is 15 amino acids long.

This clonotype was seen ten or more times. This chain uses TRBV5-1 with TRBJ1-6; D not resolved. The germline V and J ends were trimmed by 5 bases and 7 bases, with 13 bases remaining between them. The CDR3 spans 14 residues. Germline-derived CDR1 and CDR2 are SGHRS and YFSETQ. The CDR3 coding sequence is TGCGCCAGCAGTCCTGGACGGACGAATTCACCCCTCCACTTT. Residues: CASSPGRTNSPLHF.